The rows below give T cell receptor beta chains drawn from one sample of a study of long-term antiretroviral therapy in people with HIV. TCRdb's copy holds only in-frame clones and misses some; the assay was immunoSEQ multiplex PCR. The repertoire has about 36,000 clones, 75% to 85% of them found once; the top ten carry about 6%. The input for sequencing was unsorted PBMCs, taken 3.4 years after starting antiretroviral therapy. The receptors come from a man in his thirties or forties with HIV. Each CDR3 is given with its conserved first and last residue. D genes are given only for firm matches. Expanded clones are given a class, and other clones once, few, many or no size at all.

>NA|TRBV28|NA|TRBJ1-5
CASSHEGGRNQPQHF
TGTGCCAGCAGTCACGAGGGGGGCCGGAATCAGCCCCAGCATTTT
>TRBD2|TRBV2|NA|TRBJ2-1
CASSPPSGRAHEQFF
TGTGCCAGCAGTCCACCTAGCGGGAGGGCCCATGAGCAGTTCTTC
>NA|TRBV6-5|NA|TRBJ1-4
CASSLGGGGEKLFF
TGTGCCAGCAGCCTGGGGGGGGGTGGGGAAAAACTGTTTTTT
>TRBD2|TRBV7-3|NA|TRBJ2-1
CASSLTSGSYEQFF
TGTGCCAGCAGCTTGACTAGCGGGAGCTATGAGCAGTTCTTC
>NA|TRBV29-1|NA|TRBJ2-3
CSVPRPSADTQYF
TGCAGCGTTCCTAGGCCTTCCGCAGATACGCAGTATTTT
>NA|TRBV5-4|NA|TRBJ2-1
CASSLKESGNEQFF
TGTGCCAGCAGCTTGAAGGAGAGTGGCAATGAGCAGTTCTTC
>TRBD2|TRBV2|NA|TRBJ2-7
CASMGRASGSYEQYF
TGTGCCAGCATGGGGCGGGCTAGCGGGAGTTACGAGCAGTACTTC
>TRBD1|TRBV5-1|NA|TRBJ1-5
CASSPGTGSQPQHF
TGCGCCAGCAGCCCAGGGACAGGGAGTCAGCCCCAGCATTTT
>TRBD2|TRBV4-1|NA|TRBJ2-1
CASSQGLRGGGTSRNEQFF
TGCGCCAGCAGCCAAGGGCTAAGGGGCGGCGGGACTAGCAGGAATGAGCAGTTCTTC
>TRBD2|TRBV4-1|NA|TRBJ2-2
CASSQSGGAGAGELFF
TGCGCCAGCAGCCAATCGGGTGGAGCGGGAGCCGGGGAGCTGTTTTTT
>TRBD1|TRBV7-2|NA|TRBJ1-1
CASSPTGGNTEAFF
TGTGCCAGCAGCCCGACAGGGGGCAACACTGAAGCTTTCTTT
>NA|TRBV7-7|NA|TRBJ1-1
CASSLEYRLTFF
TGTGCCAGCAGCTTAGAGTATAGGCTGACTTTCTTT
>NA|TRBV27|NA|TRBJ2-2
CASSLGVAASGELFF
TGTGCCAGCAGTTTAGGTGTCGCCGCATCCGGGGAGCTGTTTTTT
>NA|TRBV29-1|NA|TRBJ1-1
CSAVQGGEAFF
TGCAGCGCCGTCCAGGGTGGGGAAGCTTTCTTT
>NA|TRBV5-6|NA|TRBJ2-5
CASREAKGGSWETQYF
TGTGCCAGCAGGGAGGCCAAGGGGGGATCGTGGGAGACCCAGTACTTC
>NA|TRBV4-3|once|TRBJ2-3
CASSQDHGGTDTQYF
TGCGCCAGCAGCCAAGATCATGGCGGCACAGATACGCAGTATTTT
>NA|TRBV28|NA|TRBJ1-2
CASSLPITGNYGYTF
TGTGCCAGCAGTTTACCTATAACAGGGAACTATGGCTACACCTTC